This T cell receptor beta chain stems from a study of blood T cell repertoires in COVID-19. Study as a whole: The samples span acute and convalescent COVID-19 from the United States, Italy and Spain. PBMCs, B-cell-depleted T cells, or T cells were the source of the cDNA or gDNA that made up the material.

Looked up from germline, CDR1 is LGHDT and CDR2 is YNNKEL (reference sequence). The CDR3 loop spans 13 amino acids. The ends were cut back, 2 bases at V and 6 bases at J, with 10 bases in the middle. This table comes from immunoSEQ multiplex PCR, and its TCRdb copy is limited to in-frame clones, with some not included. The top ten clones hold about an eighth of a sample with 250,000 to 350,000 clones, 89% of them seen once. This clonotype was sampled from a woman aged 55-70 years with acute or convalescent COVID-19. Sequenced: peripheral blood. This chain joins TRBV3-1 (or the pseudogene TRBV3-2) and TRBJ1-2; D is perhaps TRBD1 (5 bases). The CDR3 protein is CASSQSGKNGYTF. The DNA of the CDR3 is TGTGCCAGCAGCCAATCAGGGAAAAATGGCTACACCTTC.